Listed below are T cell receptor beta chains from one sample, sequenced in a study of T cell responses to AZD1222 COVID-19 vaccine. The protocol was immunoSEQ multiplex PCR, while the TCRdb copy is restricted to in-frame clones and leaves out a portion. Of approximately 89,000 clones listed, roughly nine tenths were seen once; the top ten hold 5% to 5.5%. This material consisted of peripheral blood, taken on day 0 of AZD1222 vaccination. The receptors originated from an adult in good health. Both conserved end residues are part of each CDR3. Fields, in order: D gene, clone size, J gene, V gene, CDR3 DNA, CDR3 protein. A D gene is named only where the DNA matches it firmly. Rows may omit the clone size; those that give it use once, few, many or a size class.

d_gene: .
abundance: .
j_gene: TRBJ2-1
v_gene: TRBV7-9
CDR3nt: TGTGCCAGCAGCCAGGGGACCTACAATGAGCAGTTCTTC
CDR3aa: CASSQGTYNEQFF

d_gene: .
abundance: .
j_gene: TRBJ1-6
v_gene: TRBV28
CDR3nt: TGTGCCAGCAGAACCGGTATTTCCCTCCACTTT
CDR3aa: CASRTGISLHF

d_gene: .
abundance: .
j_gene: TRBJ2-7
v_gene: TRBV12-3/TRBV12-4
CDR3nt: TGTGCCAGCAGTTTCCACAGCTCCTACGAGCAGTACTTC
CDR3aa: CASSFHSSYEQYF

d_gene: .
abundance: .
j_gene: TRBJ2-1
v_gene: TRBV4-3
CDR3nt: TGCGCCAGCAGCCAAACTGACCGGAGGGGCAATGAGCAGTTCTTC
CDR3aa: CASSQTDRRGNEQFF

d_gene: TRBD1
abundance: .
j_gene: TRBJ2-7
v_gene: TRBV30
CDR3nt: TGTGCCTGGTCCGGGGACAGGTCTCCATCCTACGAGCAGTACTTC
CDR3aa: CAWSGDRSPSYEQYF

d_gene: .
abundance: .
j_gene: TRBJ1-6
v_gene: TRBV24-1
CDR3nt: TGTGCCACCAGTGATAGTAGGACCGGCTCACCCCTCCACTTT
CDR3aa: CATSDSRTGSPLHF

d_gene: .
abundance: .
j_gene: TRBJ1-5
v_gene: TRBV6-4
CDR3nt: TGTGCCAGCAGTCAGGAGAGCAATCAGCCCCAGCATTTT
CDR3aa: CASSQESNQPQHF

d_gene: .
abundance: .
j_gene: TRBJ1-3
v_gene: TRBV2
CDR3nt: TGTGCCACCAGCCCAGCGGGTCGAGGTTCTGGAAACACCATATATTTT
CDR3aa: CATSPAGRGSGNTIYF

d_gene: TRBD2
abundance: .
j_gene: TRBJ2-3
v_gene: TRBV4-1
CDR3nt: TGCGCCAGCAGCCAAGGGATGAATAGCGGGAGAATTGGAGATACGCAGTATTTT
CDR3aa: CASSQGMNSGRIGDTQYF

d_gene: .
abundance: once
j_gene: TRBJ2-3
v_gene: TRBV12-3/TRBV12-4
CDR3nt: TGTGCCAGCAGTCGGACAGATACGCAGTATTTT
CDR3aa: CASSRTDTQYF

d_gene: .
abundance: once
j_gene: TRBJ2-3
v_gene: TRBV9
CDR3nt: TGTGCCAGCAGCGTAGCACAGTACACAGATACGCAGTATTTT
CDR3aa: CASSVAQYTDTQYF

d_gene: TRBD1
abundance: .
j_gene: TRBJ1-2
v_gene: TRBV6-2/TRBV6-3
CDR3nt: TGTGCCAGCAACCCGACAGGGGCCGGTGGCTACACCTTC
CDR3aa: CASNPTGAGGYTF

d_gene: .
abundance: .
j_gene: TRBJ2-3
v_gene: TRBV6-5
CDR3nt: TGTGCCAGCAGACGGCTTGGCTACGGCACAGATACGCAGTATTTT
CDR3aa: CASRRLGYGTDTQYF

d_gene: .
abundance: .
j_gene: TRBJ2-1
v_gene: TRBV3-1/TRBV3-2
CDR3nt: TGTGCCAGCAGCCAATTCTTGGGGGGTGAGCAGTTCTTC
CDR3aa: CASSQFLGGEQFF

d_gene: TRBD2
abundance: .
j_gene: TRBJ2-2
v_gene: TRBV19
CDR3nt: TGTGCCAGTAGTAAAGCGGGAGGGTCACGGACCGGGGAGCTGTTTTTT
CDR3aa: CASSKAGGSRTGELFF

d_gene: .
abundance: .
j_gene: TRBJ2-5
v_gene: TRBV29-1
CDR3nt: TGCAGCGCTGGACGGGACAACCAAGAGACCCAGTACTTC
CDR3aa: CSAGRDNQETQYF

d_gene: .
abundance: .
j_gene: TRBJ2-2
v_gene: TRBV6-6
CDR3nt: TGTGCCAGCAGTTACAGGCTGAACACCGGGGAGCTGTTTTTT
CDR3aa: CASSYRLNTGELFF

d_gene: .
abundance: .
j_gene: TRBJ2-1
v_gene: TRBV7-3
CDR3nt: TGTGCCAGCAGCTTAGATTTGCTAGCCTACAATGAGCAGTTCTTC
CDR3aa: CASSLDLLAYNEQFF

d_gene: .
abundance: once
j_gene: TRBJ1-1
v_gene: TRBV29-1
CDR3nt: TGCAGCGTTCAGACTCAAATGAACACTGAAGCTTTCTTT
CDR3aa: CSVQTQMNTEAFF

d_gene: TRBD1
abundance: .
j_gene: TRBJ2-2
v_gene: TRBV5-1
CDR3nt: TGCGCCAGCAGCACCGGGACAGGGGTCGGCACCGGGGAGCTGTTTTTT
CDR3aa: CASSTGTGVGTGELFF

d_gene: TRBD2
abundance: .
j_gene: TRBJ2-2
v_gene: TRBV27
CDR3nt: TGTGCCAGCAGTAGAAGTCGGACTAGCGCGAACACCGGGGAGCTGTTTTTT
CDR3aa: CASSRSRTSANTGELFF

d_gene: .
abundance: .
j_gene: TRBJ1-1
v_gene: TRBV4-2
CDR3nt: TGTGCCAGCAGCCAAGATCGGTTCCCGAACACTGAAGCTTTCTTT
CDR3aa: CASSQDRFPNTEAFF

d_gene: TRBD1
abundance: .
j_gene: TRBJ2-5
v_gene: TRBV7-2
CDR3nt: TGTGCCAGCAGCTGGACAGGCCGAGGGGAGACCCAGTACTTC
CDR3aa: CASSWTGRGETQYF

d_gene: .
abundance: .
j_gene: TRBJ1-2
v_gene: TRBV27
CDR3nt: TGTGCCAGGTTGGGGGGGCGGGATGGCTACACCTTC
CDR3aa: CARLGGRDGYTF

d_gene: .
abundance: .
j_gene: TRBJ1-5
v_gene: TRBV7-2
CDR3nt: TGTGCCAGCAGCTTCGGCTCCAGGGGAATTGGCCAGCCCCAGCATTTT
CDR3aa: CASSFGSRGIGQPQHF

d_gene: .
abundance: .
j_gene: TRBJ2-6
v_gene: TRBV7-2
CDR3nt: TGTGCCAGCAGCCCAAACTCTGGGGCCAACGTCCTGACTTTC
CDR3aa: CASSPNSGANVLTF

d_gene: .
abundance: .
j_gene: TRBJ1-2
v_gene: TRBV16
CDR3nt: TGTGCCAGCAGCCAATCGAGGACACTCGATGGCTACACCTTC
CDR3aa: CASSQSRTLDGYTF

d_gene: .
abundance: .
j_gene: TRBJ2-7
v_gene: TRBV2
CDR3nt: TGTGCCAGCAGGCTGCAGGCAGACGAGCAGTACTTC
CDR3aa: CASRLQADEQYF

d_gene: .
abundance: .
j_gene: TRBJ1-2
v_gene: TRBV20-1
CDR3nt: TGCAGTGCTAGTGGGGGGAACTATGGCTACACCTTC
CDR3aa: CSASGGNYGYTF

d_gene: .
abundance: .
j_gene: TRBJ1-2
v_gene: TRBV28
CDR3nt: TGTGCCAGCAGTGACAATACCGGGACATCTTATGGCTACACCTTC
CDR3aa: CASSDNTGTSYGYTF

d_gene: .
abundance: .
j_gene: TRBJ2-1
v_gene: TRBV6-2/TRBV6-3
CDR3nt: TGTGCCAGCAGTAACGGACAGCTGGAGTTCTTC
CDR3aa: CASSNGQLEFF

d_gene: TRBD1
abundance: .
j_gene: TRBJ1-2
v_gene: TRBV19
CDR3nt: TGTGCCAGTACCGCGACAGGGGCCGGTTCTGGCGGCTACACCTTC
CDR3aa: CASTATGAGSGGYTF

d_gene: .
abundance: .
j_gene: TRBJ2-7
v_gene: TRBV5-6
CDR3nt: TGTGCCAGCAGCTTGGAAGGCCGTTACCCTGACTCCTACGAGCAGTACTTC
CDR3aa: CASSLEGRYPDSYEQYF

d_gene: TRBD1
abundance: .
j_gene: TRBJ1-2
v_gene: TRBV10-3
CDR3nt: TGTGCCATCAGTGGCAGACAGGGGCCAGACTATGGCTACACCTTC
CDR3aa: CAISGRQGPDYGYTF

d_gene: .
abundance: once
j_gene: TRBJ2-5
v_gene: TRBV19
CDR3nt: TGTGCCAGTAGTATAGGGACTATAGAGACCCAGTACTTC
CDR3aa: CASSIGTIETQYF

d_gene: .
abundance: .
j_gene: TRBJ2-6
v_gene: TRBV6-5
CDR3nt: TGTGCCAGCAGTTACTCTTTGGGGGCTGGGGCCAACGTCCTGACTTTC
CDR3aa: CASSYSLGAGANVLTF

d_gene: TRBD2
abundance: .
j_gene: TRBJ2-5
v_gene: TRBV2
CDR3nt: TGTGCCAGCAGTGGGTTAGCGGGAGAGACCCAGTACTTC
CDR3aa: CASSGLAGETQYF

d_gene: .
abundance: once
j_gene: TRBJ1-2
v_gene: TRBV2
CDR3nt: TGTGCCAGCAGTCCCTTTTCCACAGCAAACTATGGCTACACCTTC
CDR3aa: CASSPFSTANYGYTF

d_gene: .
abundance: .
j_gene: TRBJ2-1
v_gene: TRBV13
CDR3nt: TGTGCCAGCAGCTTCGGAGGCGAGAGCTCCTACAATGAGCAGTTCTTC
CDR3aa: CASSFGGESSYNEQFF

d_gene: .
abundance: .
j_gene: TRBJ2-5
v_gene: TRBV11-2
CDR3nt: TGTGCCAGCAGCTCCCTGGGGGAGACCCAGTACTTC
CDR3aa: CASSSLGETQYF

d_gene: .
abundance: .
j_gene: TRBJ1-1
v_gene: TRBV7-6
CDR3nt: TGTGCCAGCAGCCCCAGATACCGGACGCGTTGGACTGAAGCTTTCTTT
CDR3aa: CASSPRYRTRWTEAFF

d_gene: .
abundance: .
j_gene: TRBJ2-5
v_gene: TRBV7-3
CDR3nt: TGTGCCAGCAGCCCAAGGAACGAGGAGACCCAGTACTTC
CDR3aa: CASSPRNEETQYF

d_gene: TRBD2
abundance: .
j_gene: TRBJ2-7
v_gene: TRBV6-2/TRBV6-3
CDR3nt: TGTGCCAGCAGTTACGAAGGACTAGCGGGAGGTACATCCTACGAGCAGTACTTC
CDR3aa: CASSYEGLAGGTSYEQYF

d_gene: .
abundance: .
j_gene: TRBJ1-1
v_gene: TRBV19
CDR3nt: TGTGCCAGCTGGAAGTCTGTGAACACTGAAGCTTTCTTT
CDR3aa: CASWKSVNTEAFF

d_gene: .
abundance: .
j_gene: TRBJ2-7
v_gene: TRBV7-2
CDR3nt: TGTGCCAGCAGCTTATGGGCAGGGGTAACCTACGAGCAGTACTTC
CDR3aa: CASSLWAGVTYEQYF

d_gene: .
abundance: .
j_gene: TRBJ2-7
v_gene: TRBV19
CDR3nt: TGTGCCAGTAGTTTCGGACCTTCCTACGAGCAGTACTTC
CDR3aa: CASSFGPSYEQYF

d_gene: TRBD1
abundance: .
j_gene: TRBJ1-2
v_gene: TRBV2
CDR3nt: TGTGCCAGCAGTGAACAGGGACAGGGGAACTATGGCTACACCTTC
CDR3aa: CASSEQGQGNYGYTF

d_gene: TRBD2
abundance: .
j_gene: TRBJ2-3
v_gene: TRBV24-1
CDR3nt: TGTGCCACCAGTAAAGCCGGGACTAGCGGGACTGGTCCAGATACGCAGTATTTT
CDR3aa: CATSKAGTSGTGPDTQYF